Listed below are T cell receptor beta chains from one sample, sequenced in a study of blood T cell repertoires in COVID-19. Generated by immunoSEQ multiplex PCR, the TCRdb table keeps only in-frame clones and is missing some. The repertoire holds around 60,000 clones, about nine tenths seen once, with 1.3% in the top ten. What was sequenced was peripheral blood. These receptors originate from an elderly woman with acute or convalescent COVID-19. Each CDR3 is given with its conserved first and last residue. The order of the fields is D gene, V gene, clone size, J gene, CDR3 DNA, CDR3 protein. D genes are given only for firm matches. A row's size may be missing; if present it is once, few, many or a size class.

TRBD1	TRBV10-3	.	TRBJ2-6	TGTGCCATCAGTAGACAGGGCCCCTCTGGGGCCAACGTCCTGACTTTC	CAISRQGPSGANVLTF
.	TRBV14	.	TRBJ2-1	TGTGCCAGCAGCCAAGTAGTTCGGGGTGAGCAGTTCTTC	CASSQVVRGEQFF
TRBD1	TRBV2	.	TRBJ2-7	TGTGCCACCAGGGACAGGGTTTCTTCCTACGAGCAGTACTTC	CATRDRVSSYEQYF
.	TRBV30	.	TRBJ1-2	TGTGCCTGGACAACAGGCTATGGCTACACCTTC	CAWTTGYGYTF
.	TRBV3-1/TRBV3-2	.	TRBJ1-2	TGTGCCAGCAGCCAACGGGGGTATGGCTACACCTTC	CASSQRGYGYTF
TRBD1	TRBV5-6	once	TRBJ1-4	TGTGCCAGCAGGGGGACAGTAAACGAAAAACTGTTTTTT	CASRGTVNEKLFF
.	TRBV4-2	.	TRBJ1-6	TGTGCCAGCAGCCAAGATGGAGGCAGGTCGAATTCACCCCTCCACTTT	CASSQDGGRSNSPLHF
.	TRBV6-2/TRBV6-3	.	TRBJ2-1	TGTGCCAGCAGCCCAGGGCGACTAGTTCCTCAGAATGAGCAGTTCTTC	CASSPGRLVPQNEQFF
TRBD2	TRBV28	.	TRBJ2-7	TGTGCCGTTTCTAGCGGGGAGGGAAGGGCCGAGCAGTACTTC	CAVSSGEGRAEQYF
TRBD2	TRBV5-8	.	TRBJ2-5	TGTGCCAGCAGCCAGACTAGCGGTTTAGAGACCCAGTACTTC	CASSQTSGLETQYF
TRBD1	TRBV19	.	TRBJ2-5	TGTGCCAGTGCCCACCCGGGACAGGGGGCCGGGGAGACCCAGTACTTC	CASAHPGQGAGETQYF
.	TRBV9	few	TRBJ1-1	TGTGCCAGCAGCGTAGGACAGTTGAACACTGAAGCTTTCTTT	CASSVGQLNTEAFF
TRBD1	TRBV5-4	.	TRBJ2-3	TGTGCCAGCAGCCGCGGGACAGGGGGCACAGATACGCAGTATTTT	CASSRGTGGTDTQYF
TRBD1	TRBV20-1	.	TRBJ1-6	TGCAGTGCTAGTTTTGGAGGGACAGACGCTTCACCCCTCCACTTT	CSASFGGTDASPLHF
.	TRBV30	.	TRBJ1-1	TGTGCCTGGGGGACTCAAGAGGACACTGAAGCTTTCTTT	CAWGTQEDTEAFF
.	TRBV28	.	TRBJ2-5	TGTGCCAGCAGTTTATACTCTGAAAGGACCCAGTACTTC	CASSLYSERTQYF
TRBD1	TRBV5-5	.	TRBJ1-1	TGTGCCAGCAGCGGTCGGACAGGGATGAACACTGAAGCTTTCTTT	CASSGRTGMNTEAFF
.	TRBV3-1/TRBV3-2	few	TRBJ1-1	TGTGCCAGTACGACAGCTCTGAACACTGAAGCTTTCTTT	CASTTALNTEAFF
.	TRBV5-1	.	TRBJ1-1	TGCGCCAGCAGCTTGGGGACAGCGAACACTGAAGCTTTCTTT	CASSLGTANTEAFF
.	TRBV11-3	once	TRBJ2-5	TGTGCCAGCAGCTTTAACAGGGTACGTGAGACCCAGTACTTC	CASSFNRVRETQYF
TRBD1	TRBV19	few	TRBJ1-2	TGTGCCAGTATTATGGGACAGGGGAACTATGGCTACACCTTC	CASIMGQGNYGYTF
TRBD2	TRBV3-1/TRBV3-2	.	TRBJ2-1	TGTGCCAGCAGCCAACGGCTAGCGGGCTACAATGAGCAGTTCTTC	CASSQRLAGYNEQFF
TRBD1	TRBV18	.	TRBJ1-5	TGTGCCAGCAACGGACAGGGGGCTGGTTACAATCAGCCCCAGCATTTT	CASNGQGAGYNQPQHF
.	TRBV6-4	.	TRBJ2-2	TGTGCCAGCAGCCCCGAGGTCGACGGGGAGCTGTTTTTT	CASSPEVDGELFF
.	TRBV2	.	TRBJ1-1	TGTGCCAGCAGCCCGATGGGGCAGCAGAACACTGAAGCTTTCTTT	CASSPMGQQNTEAFF
TRBD1	TRBV10-2	.	TRBJ2-1	TGCGCCAGCAGAATAAGGGACAGATCCTACAATGAGCAGTTCTTC	CASRIRDRSYNEQFF
.	TRBV19	.	TRBJ2-1	TGTGCCAGTAGTACGCCGGAGTATGAGCAGTTCTTC	CASSTPEYEQFF
TRBD1	TRBV2	once	TRBJ1-6	TGTGCTTCTGGACAGGGGAATTCACCCCTCCACTTT	CASGQGNSPLHF
.	TRBV3-1/TRBV3-2	.	TRBJ1-1	TGTGCCAGCAGCCCCCAACGGAGGTACGCTGAAGCTTTCTTT	CASSPQRRYAEAFF
TRBD2	TRBV7-2	.	TRBJ2-5	TGTGCCAGCAGCCCGGGGGGGCGGGAAGAGACCCAGTACTTC	CASSPGGREETQYF
TRBD2	TRBV5-4	.	TRBJ2-2	TGTGCCAGCAGCCCGGGGGGGGCCTCGAGCACCGGGGAGCTGTTTTTT	CASSPGGASSTGELFF
.	TRBV6-4	.	TRBJ1-5	TGTGCCAGCAGTGACTCGAGTAATCAGCCCCAGCATTTT	CASSDSSNQPQHF
.	TRBV6-2/TRBV6-3	.	TRBJ1-5	TGTGCCAGCAGTTACGAGTACTATCAGCCCCAGCATTTT	CASSYEYYQPQHF
.	TRBV10-3	.	TRBJ1-2	TGTGCCATCATTATAGACGAGGCCTACACCTTC	CAIIIDEAYTF
.	TRBV18	.	TRBJ1-1	TGTGCCAGCTCACCAGGAGAAATGAACACTGAAGCTTTCTTT	CASSPGEMNTEAFF
TRBD1	TRBV19	.	TRBJ2-5	TGTGCCAGTAGTACCTCAGGGGGCAGTGAGACCCAGTACTTC	CASSTSGGSETQYF
.	TRBV27	once	TRBJ1-1	TGTGCCAGCATTATCAGGGTTGGATTGGCTGAAGCTTTCTTT	CASIIRVGLAEAFF
.	TRBV3-1/TRBV3-2	.	TRBJ2-3	TGTGCCAGCAGCCAAGATATGGCGGGGGCCCTCCCCGGAGATACGCAGTATTTT	CASSQDMAGALPGDTQYF
TRBD1	TRBV18	.	TRBJ1-1	TGTGCCAGCTCACCCGGGACAGGGGGAGGCACTGAAGCTTTCTTT	CASSPGTGGGTEAFF
TRBD1	TRBV7-2	.	TRBJ2-7	TGTGCCAGCGCCAGGGACAGCTGGTCCTACGAGCAGTACTTC	CASARDSWSYEQYF
TRBD2	TRBV5-1	.	TRBJ2-5	TGCGCCAGCCGGCTAGCGGGAGTCTTGAGAGAGACCCAGTACTTC	CASRLAGVLRETQYF
.	TRBV30	.	TRBJ2-5	TGTGCCTGCTTACTAGGAAACCAAGAGACCCAGTACTTC	CACLLGNQETQYF
.	TRBV28	.	TRBJ1-5	TGTGCCAGCAGAACCGGGAGTCTTAGCAATCAGCCCCAGCATTTT	CASRTGSLSNQPQHF
TRBD2	TRBV3-1/TRBV3-2	.	TRBJ2-3	TGTGCCAGCCGACTAGCGGGCGATACGCAGTATTTT	CASRLAGDTQYF